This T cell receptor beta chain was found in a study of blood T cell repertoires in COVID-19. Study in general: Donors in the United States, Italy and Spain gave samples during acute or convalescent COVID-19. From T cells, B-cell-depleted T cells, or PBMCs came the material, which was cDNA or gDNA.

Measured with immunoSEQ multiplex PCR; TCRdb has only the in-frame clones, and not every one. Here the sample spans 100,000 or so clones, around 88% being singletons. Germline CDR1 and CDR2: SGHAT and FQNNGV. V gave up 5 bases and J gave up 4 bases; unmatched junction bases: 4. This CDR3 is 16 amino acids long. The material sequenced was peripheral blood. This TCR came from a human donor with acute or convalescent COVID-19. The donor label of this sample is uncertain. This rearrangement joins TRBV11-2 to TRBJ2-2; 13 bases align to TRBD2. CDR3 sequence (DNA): TGTGCCAGCAGCCGGAGACTAGCGGGGGGCACCGGGGAGCTGTTTTTT. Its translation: CASSRRLAGGTGELFF.